The source of this T cell receptor (beta chain) is a study of T cell responses to AZD1222 COVID-19 vaccine. CDR3 length equals 16 residues. Trimming took 4 bases from V and 3 from J, leaving 16 bases between them. From germline, CDR1 is SGHVS and CDR2 FQNEAQ. Using immunoSEQ multiplex PCR, the repertoire was profiled, and TCRdb retains in-frame clones only, with some absent. The sample contains roughly 160,000 clones, about 92% of which appear only once. The gene calls are TRBV7-8 and TRBJ2-1; D not certain. The specimen comprised peripheral blood, sampled on day 0 of AZD1222 vaccination. The receptor was isolated from an adult in good health. CDR3 bases: TGTGCCAGCAGCTCGGATCTGGGATCCTACTACAATGAGCAGTTCTTC. Its translation: CASSSDLGSYYNEQFF.